The present T cell receptor (beta chain) was sequenced within a study of T-cell reconstitution after alpha-beta-depleted transplantation in children. The length of the CDR3 is 17 residues. Germline CDR1 and CDR2: MGHDK and SYGVNS. J lost 2 bases, V lost 2 bases, and 7 bases had no gene match. Researchers prepared the TCRbeta library using unique molecular identifiers, the study reports. TCRdb itself ran the PCR reads through MiXCR, one entry per CDR3 protein. The sample includes 55,000 to 65,000 distinct CDR3 sequences, 44% of them seen just once. The source was PBMCs, mostly from graft donor cells, collected 360 days after TCRalphabeta/CD19-depleted stem cell transplant. This clonotype originated in a male patient aged 10-17 years who had a stem cell transplant for acute lymphoblastic leukemia, so the T cells may come from the graft donor. The V and J genes are TRBV25-1 and TRBJ2-3, with 10 bases lining up with TRBD2. CDR3 amino acids: CASSEGRLAGTTDTQYF. For the CDR3, the DNA is TGTGCCAGCAGTGAAGGAAGACTAGCGGGCACCACAGATACGCAGTATTTT.